This passage covers 8 T cell receptor beta chains from one sample sequenced in a study of cytomegalovirus exposure and HLA in healthy donors. The assay was immunoSEQ multiplex PCR, and TCRdb's table has in-frame clones only and misses some. The repertoire has 150,000 to 200,000 clones, around nine tenths of them found once; the top ten carry approximately 10%. The sample taken for sequencing was PBMCs. The receptors originated from a woman aged 18 to 35 in good health and CMV-seropositive.

This clone was recorded once. This chain links TRBV10-3 with TRBJ2-7, with D perhaps TRBD2 (6 bases). This CDR3 spans 14 amino acids. V was clipped by 4 bases and J by 4 bases, with 14 bases between them. CDR1 and CDR2 from the germline V gene are ENHRY and SYGVKD. The CDR3 reads CAISGRGTLYEQYF. In DNA form, the CDR3 reads TGTGCCATCAGTGGACGCGGGACTCTATACGAGCAGTACTTC.

V gene TRBV7-2 combines with J gene TRBJ2-1; possible D gene TRBD2, 6 bases. The ends were cut back, 7 bases at V and 14 bases at J, with 15 bases in the middle. The CDR3 runs 11 residues. Germline V lookup: CDR1 SGHTA, CDR2 FQGNSA. In DNA form, the CDR3 reads TGTGCCAGCACCCAAGCGGCTAGCGAGTTCTTC. Residues: CASTQAASEFF.

This clone was seen a few times. This chain links TRBV10-3 with TRBJ1-5; 7 bases line up with TRBD1. J lost 4 bases, V lost 6 bases, and 6 bases had no gene match. The CDR3 has 14 amino acids. Germline CDR1 is ENHRY and CDR2 is SYGVKD. CDR3: CAISGTAENQPQHF. CDR3 nucleotides: TGTGCCATCAGCGGGACAGCTGAGAATCAGCCCCAGCATTTT.

This chain joins TRBV7-2 and TRBJ1-2, with D unresolved. V was clipped by 6 bases and J by 1 base, with 12 bases between them. CDR3 size: 14 residues. Germline values: CDR1 SGHTA, CDR2 FQGNSA. The DNA for the CDR3 is TGTGCCAGCAGGCGGGGTCTCGGTAACTATGGCTACACCTTC. Translated: CASRRGLGNYGYTF.

The chain combines TRBV28 with TRBJ2-7, with 8 bases matching TRBD2. Germline V lookup: CDR1 MDHEN, CDR2 SYDVKM. CDR3 length equals 16 residues. CDR3: CESRSQAGENPYEQYF. The DNA for the CDR3 is TGTGAGTCGAGGAGCCAAGCGGGAGAAAACCCCTACGAGCAGTACTTC. The whole variable domain, remainder taken from reference TRBV28 and TRBJ2-7, is DVKVTQSSRYLVKRTGEKVFLECVQDMDHENMFWYRQDPGLGLRLIYFSYDVKMKEKGDIPEGYSVSREKKERFSLILESASTNQTSMYLCESRSQAGENPYEQYFGPGTRLTVT.

V gene TRBV28 combines with J gene TRBJ2-1; 7 bases map to TRBD2. Germline assignment: CDR1 MDHEN and CDR2 SYDVKM. V was pared by 1 base and J by 6 bases, with 12 bases of the junction left unmatched. The CDR3 spans 17 residues. DNA of the CDR3: TGTGCCAGCAGTTTATACCTCCGGACTAGAAATTTCAATGAGCAGTTCTTC. Translation: CASSLYLRTRNFNEQFF.

This chain uses TRBV7-3 with TRBJ2-2; D possibly corresponds to TRBD1 (5 bases). CDR1 and CDR2 from the germline V gene are SGHTA and FQGTGA. V lost 5 bases and J lost 4, with 11 bases in between. This CDR3 region has 14 residues. The CDR3: CASSLRVPTGELFF. CDR3 DNA: TGTGCCAGCAGCCTCAGGGTACCCACCGGGGAGCTGTTTTTT.

This chain connects TRBV11-2 to TRBJ2-7; a possible D gene is TRBD2 (5 bases). Trimming took 5 bases from V and 2 from J, leaving 13 bases between them. The CDR3 spans 14 residues. Germline V gene data show CDR1 as SGHAT and CDR2 as FQNNGV. In nucleotides, the CDR3 is TGTGCCAGCAGCCCGGAGGAAGCGACCTACGAGCAGTACTTC. Translation gives CASSPEEATYEQYF.